This T cell receptor (beta chain) stems from a study of cytomegalovirus exposure and HLA in healthy donors. Looking at the study overall: As released early, the data held around 80 million unique TCRs from HLA-typed donors.

PCR primers comprised 60 Vbeta and 13 Jbeta primers. Libraries were prepared by immunoSEQ multiplex PCR; TCRdb keeps only in-frame clonotypes and omits some of them. The sample yields roughly 190,000 clones, around 80% seen once. Findings of the study overall: Analyses of presence and absence presupposed an approximately uniform sequencing depth across donors. It was only CMV serostatus that was available as immune exposure information. In a later analysis, across HLA loci, associated TCR counts were highest for DRB1, lowest for HLA-C.

Regarding this clone: Its antigen remains unknown.

The CDR3 has 15 amino acids. CDR1 and CDR2 (germline): MDHEN, SYDVKM. V lost 6 bases and J 4 bases, leaving 19 bases between the germline ends. The chain is built from TRBV28 and TRBJ2-7, with D maybe TRBD1 (5 bases). This TCR came from a woman aged 45-59 years in good health and CMV-seronegative. The sequenced material came from PBMCs. CDR3 sequence reads: CASSLSGRGRYEQYF. DNA of the CDR3: TGTGCCAGCAGCCTCTCTGGAAGGGGCCGGTACGAGCAGTACTTC.